Presented here are 22 T cell receptor beta chains from one specimen sequenced in a study of monozygotic twins with inflammatory bowel disease. TCRdb reanalyzed the 5' RACE reads and collapses them to one entry per CDR3 protein, without DNA. The sample includes 350,000 to 400,000 distinct CDR3 sequences. The source material was blood. These TCRs come from a human donor with ulcerative colitis or Crohn's disease, or a healthy co-twin of an affected twin (not recorded which).

The CDR3 reads CASSDRSGANVLTF. The rearrangement links TRBV9 to TRBJ2-6. There are 14 residues in the CDR3. CDR1 SGDLS and CDR2 YYNGEE come from the germline V gene. Full variable domain (remainder filled in from reference TRBV9 and TRBJ2-6): DSGVTQTPKHLITATGQRVTLRCSPRSGDLSVYWYQQSLDQGLQFLIQYYNGEERAKGNILERFSAQQFPDLHSELNLSSLELGDSALYFCASSDRSGANVLTFGAGSRLTVL.

V is TRBV5-1 and J is TRBJ2-7; the TCRdb call, TRBD1, lacks DNA for checking. Germline CDR1 is SGHRS and CDR2 is YFSETQ. CDR3 length equals 15 residues. The CDR3 is CASSPGQTSSYEQYF.

CDR3 amino acids: CASSPLAGVTDTQYF. This chain uses TRBV3-1 with TRBJ2-3; TCRdb's D call, TRBD2, is unchecked because there is no DNA. The CDR3 sequence is 15 residues long. Germline assignment: CDR1 LGHDT and CDR2 YNNKEL (reference sequence).

The rearrangement links TRBV7-2 to TRBJ1-5; checking the TCRdb D call of TRBD1 is not possible without DNA. The CDR3 loop spans 14 amino acids. The germline CDR1 and CDR2 sequences are SGHTA and FQGNSA. The CDR3 region is CASSPGTGNQPQHF.

The chain uses TRBV20-1 and TRBJ2-2; TCRdb lists TRBD2, though no DNA is available to test this call. The CDR3 is 16 amino acids. CDR1 is DFQATT, CDR2 SNEGSKA, per germline (reference sequence). CDR3 region: CSARVRRGNLAGELFF.

The chain combines TRBV18 with TRBJ2-5; TCRdb's D call, TRBD2, is unchecked because there is no DNA. The CDR3 loop spans 16 amino acids. CDR1 and CDR2 (germline): KGHSH, LQKENI. This CDR3 is CASSPSTGLVKETQYF.

The chain has TRBV4-1 and TRBJ1-1; TCRdb designates TRBD1, a call that cannot be tested without DNA. Germline V lookup: CDR1 MGHRA, CDR2 YSYEKL. The CDR3 is 13 amino acids. CDR3 in amino acids: CASSPGSVRLAFF.

V gene TRBV29-1 combines with J gene TRBJ1-3; TCRdb picks TRBD1, but there is no DNA to check that call. CDR1 and CDR2 (germline): SQVTM, ANQGSEA. The CDR3 has 13 amino acids. The CDR3 loop is CSGRGVPGNTIYF.

The CDR3 is CSVKGGVNTGELFF. The chain links TRBV29-1 to TRBJ2-2. The CDR3 length is 14 residues. Germline V gives CDR1 SQVTM, CDR2 ANQGSEA.

V usage is TRBV29-1 and J usage is TRBJ2-1; lacking DNA, the TRBD2 call made by TCRdb goes unchecked. The CDR3 has 14 amino acids. Germline values: CDR1 SQVTM, CDR2 ANQGSEA. CDR3: CSAGRAISYNEQFF.

This chain joins TRBV18 and TRBJ1-2; the D call of TRBD1 rests on TCRdb alone, since no DNA is present to check it. Germline V gene sequence: CDR1 KGHSH, CDR2 LQKENI. The CDR3 runs to 14 residues. The CDR3 spells CASSPRQGEYGYTF.

This chain joins TRBV9 and TRBJ2-2. This CDR3 spans 14 amino acids. Germline CDR1 and CDR2: SGDLS and YYNGEE. CDR3: CASSVLLNTGELFF.

V usage is TRBV7-2 and J usage is TRBJ2-1; absent DNA, TCRdb's TRBD2 call cannot be checked. The CDR3 is made up of 16 amino acids. In germline, CDR1 is SGHTA, CDR2 FQGNSA. The CDR3 spells CASSLTSGRTNNEQFF.

CDR3 protein: CAWSVGGSQETQYF. The V gene is TRBV30, the J gene TRBJ2-5. The CDR3 is made up of 14 amino acids. The germline V gene encodes CDR1 GTSNPN and CDR2 SVGIG (reference sequence).

The rearrangement uses TRBV7-9 and TRBJ1-6; TCRdb reports TRBD1, a call that lacks DNA to check it against. Germline V lookup: CDR1 SEHNR, CDR2 FQNEAQ (reference sequence). CDR3 size: 14 residues. The CDR3 here is CASSGQIPNSPLHF.

This chain links TRBV27 with TRBJ2-7; TCRdb's D call of TRBD2 is untestable without DNA. The germline V gene has CDR1 MNHEY and CDR2 SMNVEV (reference sequence). The CDR3 covers 15 residues. This chain's CDR3 is CASSLTGGGTYEQYF.

The CDR3 spells CASSRNHPGELFF. The chain recombines TRBV19 with TRBJ2-2. From germline, CDR1 is LNHDA and CDR2 SQIVND (reference sequence). The CDR3 consists of 13 residues.

V gene TRBV29-1 combines with J gene TRBJ2-3. This CDR3 has 11 residues. Germline V lookup: CDR1 SQVTM, CDR2 ANQGSEA. This CDR3 reads CSVGGWGTQYF.

This chain connects TRBV6-2 or TRBV6-3 to TRBJ2-5. CDR3 length: 14 amino acids. The germline V gene has CDR1 MNHEY and CDR2 SVGEGT. CDR3 sequence: CASSFWGMEETQYF.

The rearrangement uses TRBV20-1 and TRBJ2-7; TCRdb calls TRBD2, which cannot be checked without DNA. Germline CDR1 is DFQATT and CDR2 is SNEGSKA (reference sequence). This CDR3 spans 12 amino acids. The CDR3 region is CSARPLGYEQYF.

This sequence joins TRBV19 and TRBJ2-2; TCRdb's assignment of TRBD1 cannot be checked, as there is no DNA. Germline values: CDR1 LNHDA, CDR2 SQIVND (reference sequence). The CDR3 has 21 residues. The CDR3 region is CASSIGWLIPGQRTNTGELFF.

The chain uses TRBV7-2 and TRBJ2-5; no DNA is available, so the TRBD1 call from TCRdb remains unchecked. Germline-derived CDR1 and CDR2 are SGHTA and FQGNSA. CDR3 length: 16 residues. Here the CDR3 reads CASSLGWTGAQETQYF.